This TCR beta chain derives from a study of blood T cell repertoires in COVID-19. As for the study in general: Symptom resolution, clearance, or two negative PCRs marked the recovered donors of Cohort 3. Italy, Spain and the United States were the sources of the convalescent and acute COVID-19 samples.

As handled by the study authors: Reference gene primer amplification gave nucleated cell count estimates. Sequenced by immunoSEQ multiplex PCR; TCRdb stores in-frame clones only, minus some. The V and J calls and clone size come from that table; D and trimming were worked out from the DNA. The repertoire includes around 140,000 clones, roughly 84% of them detected once, and roughly 4.3% sits in the top ten. V lost 5 bases and J 1 base, leaving 6 bases between the germline ends. Germline-derived CDR1 and CDR2 are MNHEY and SVGEGT. This CDR3 spans 12 amino acids. This sequence joins TRBV6-2 or TRBV6-3 and TRBJ2-7; no clear D. The clonotype comes from a man aged 45-65 years in a cohort exposed to, infected with or recovered from COVID-19 (not recorded which). The specimen sequenced was PBMCs or T cells enriched from blood (not recorded which). CDR3 sequence reads: CASSRGSYEQYF. For the CDR3, the DNA is TGTGCCAGCAGTCGCGGATCCTACGAGCAGTACTTC.